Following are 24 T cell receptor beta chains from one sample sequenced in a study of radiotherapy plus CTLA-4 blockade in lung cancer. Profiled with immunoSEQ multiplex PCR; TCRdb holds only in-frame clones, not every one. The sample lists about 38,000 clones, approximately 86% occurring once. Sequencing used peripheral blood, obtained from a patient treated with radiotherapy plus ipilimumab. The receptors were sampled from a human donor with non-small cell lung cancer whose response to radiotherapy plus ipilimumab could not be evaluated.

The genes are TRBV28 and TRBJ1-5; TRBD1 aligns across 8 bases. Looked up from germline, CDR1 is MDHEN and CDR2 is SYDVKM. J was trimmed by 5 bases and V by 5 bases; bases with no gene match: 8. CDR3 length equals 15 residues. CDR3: CASSLGGQGHQPQHF. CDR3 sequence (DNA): TGTGCCAGCAGTCTCGGAGGACAGGGACATCAGCCCCAGCATTTT.

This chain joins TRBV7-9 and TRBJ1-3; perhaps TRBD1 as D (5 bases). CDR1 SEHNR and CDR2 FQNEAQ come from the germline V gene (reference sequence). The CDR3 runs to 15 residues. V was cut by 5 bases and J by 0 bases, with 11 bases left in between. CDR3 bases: TGTGCCAGCAGCCCCGGGGGGAGCTCTGGAAACACCATATATTTT. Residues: CASSPGGSSGNTIYF.

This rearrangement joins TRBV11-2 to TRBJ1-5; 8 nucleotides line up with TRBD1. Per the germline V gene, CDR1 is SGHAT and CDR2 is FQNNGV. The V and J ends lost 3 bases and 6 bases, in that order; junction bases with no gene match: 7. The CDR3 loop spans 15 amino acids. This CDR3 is CASSLSGQGSQPQHF. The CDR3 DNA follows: TGTGCCAGCAGCTTGTCTGGACAGGGCAGTCAGCCCCAGCATTTT.

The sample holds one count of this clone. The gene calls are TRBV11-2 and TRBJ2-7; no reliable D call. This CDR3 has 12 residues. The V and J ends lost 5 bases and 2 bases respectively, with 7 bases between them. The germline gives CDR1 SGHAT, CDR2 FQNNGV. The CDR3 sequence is CASSPSPYEQYF. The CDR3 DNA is TGTGCCAGCAGCCCCTCCCCCTACGAGCAGTACTTC.

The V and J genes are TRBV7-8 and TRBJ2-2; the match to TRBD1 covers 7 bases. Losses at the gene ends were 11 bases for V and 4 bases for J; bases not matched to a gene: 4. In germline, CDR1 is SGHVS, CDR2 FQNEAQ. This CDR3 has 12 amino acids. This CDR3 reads CAVKGATGELFF. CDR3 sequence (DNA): TGTGCCGTCAAGGGGGCCACCGGGGAGCTGTTTTTT.

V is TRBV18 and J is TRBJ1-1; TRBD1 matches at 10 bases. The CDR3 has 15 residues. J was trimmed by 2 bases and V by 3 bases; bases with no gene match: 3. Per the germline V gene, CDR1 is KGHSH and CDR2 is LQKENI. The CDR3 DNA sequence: TGTGCCAGCTCACCGACAGGGGGCCTAAACACTGAAGCTTTCTTT. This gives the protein CASSPTGGLNTEAFF.

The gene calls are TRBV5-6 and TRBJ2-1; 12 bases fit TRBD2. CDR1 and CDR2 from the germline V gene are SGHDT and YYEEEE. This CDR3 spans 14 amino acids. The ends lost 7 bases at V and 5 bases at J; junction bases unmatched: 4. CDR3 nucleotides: TGTGCCAGCGCCCGGACTAGCGGGGACAATGAGCAGTTCTTC. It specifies CASARTSGDNEQFF.

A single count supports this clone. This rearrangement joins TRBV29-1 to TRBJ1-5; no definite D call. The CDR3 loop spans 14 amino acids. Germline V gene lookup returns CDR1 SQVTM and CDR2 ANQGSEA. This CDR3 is CSNGGPGGNQPQHF. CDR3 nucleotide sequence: TGCAGTAACGGCGGCCCCGGAGGAAATCAGCCCCAGCATTTT.

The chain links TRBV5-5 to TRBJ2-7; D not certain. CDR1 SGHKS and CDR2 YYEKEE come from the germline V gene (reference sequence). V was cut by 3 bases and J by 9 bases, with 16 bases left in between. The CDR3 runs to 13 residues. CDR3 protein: CASSSSSLAGQYF. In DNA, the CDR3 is TGTGCCAGCAGCTCCTCCTCCTTAGCTGGGCAGTACTTC.

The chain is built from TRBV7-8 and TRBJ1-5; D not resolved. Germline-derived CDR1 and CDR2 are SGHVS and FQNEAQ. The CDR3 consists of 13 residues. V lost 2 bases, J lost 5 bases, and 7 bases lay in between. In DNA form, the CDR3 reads TGTGCCAGCAGCTTAATCCGGGATCAGCCCCAGCATTTT. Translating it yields CASSLIRDQPQHF.

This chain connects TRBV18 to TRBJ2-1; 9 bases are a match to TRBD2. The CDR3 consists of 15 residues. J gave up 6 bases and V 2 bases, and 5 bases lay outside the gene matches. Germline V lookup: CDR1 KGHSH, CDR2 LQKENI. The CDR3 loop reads CASSPRTSARNEQFF. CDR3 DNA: TGTGCCAGCTCACCAAGGACTAGCGCCCGCAATGAGCAGTTCTTC.

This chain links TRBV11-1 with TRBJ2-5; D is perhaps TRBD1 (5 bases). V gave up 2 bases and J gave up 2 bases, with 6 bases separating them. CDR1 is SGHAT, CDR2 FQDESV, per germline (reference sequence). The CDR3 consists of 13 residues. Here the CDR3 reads CASSLKGQETQYF. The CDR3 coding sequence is TGTGCCAGCAGCTTAAAGGGGCAAGAGACCCAGTACTTC.

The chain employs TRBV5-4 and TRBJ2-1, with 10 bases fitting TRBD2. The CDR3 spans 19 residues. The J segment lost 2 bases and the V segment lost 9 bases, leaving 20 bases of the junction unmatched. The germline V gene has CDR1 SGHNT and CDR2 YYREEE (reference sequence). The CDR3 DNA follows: TGTGCCACCACAGGGGGGCCTAGGGCTAGCGGGAGCCCCTACAATGAGCAGTTCTTC. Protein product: CATTGGPRASGSPYNEQFF.

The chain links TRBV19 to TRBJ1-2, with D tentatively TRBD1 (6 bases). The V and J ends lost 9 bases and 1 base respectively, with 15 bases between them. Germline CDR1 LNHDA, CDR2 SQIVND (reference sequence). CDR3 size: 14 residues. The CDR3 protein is CASFGWGLNYGYTF. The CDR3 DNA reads TGTGCCAGCTTTGGGTGGGGGCTTAACTATGGCTACACCTTC.

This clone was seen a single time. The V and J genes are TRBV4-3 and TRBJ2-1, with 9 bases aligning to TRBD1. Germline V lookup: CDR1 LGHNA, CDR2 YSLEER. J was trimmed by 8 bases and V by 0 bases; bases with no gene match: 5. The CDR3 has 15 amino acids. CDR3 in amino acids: CASSQDGTGFDEQFF. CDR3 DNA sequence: TGCGCCAGCAGCCAAGATGGGACAGGGTTTGATGAGCAGTTCTTC.

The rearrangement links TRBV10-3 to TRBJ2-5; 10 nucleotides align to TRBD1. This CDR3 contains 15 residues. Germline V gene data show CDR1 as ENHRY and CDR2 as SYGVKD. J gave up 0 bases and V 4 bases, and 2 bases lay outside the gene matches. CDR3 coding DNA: TGTGCCATCAGTGGGGACAGGGGATACCAAGAGACCCAGTACTTC. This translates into CAISGDRGYQETQYF.

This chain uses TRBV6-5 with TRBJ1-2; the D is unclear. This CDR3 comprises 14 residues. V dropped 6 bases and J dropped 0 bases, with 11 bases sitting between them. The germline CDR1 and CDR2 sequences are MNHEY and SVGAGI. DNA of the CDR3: TGTGCCAGCAGACTCTCGGGGTCTAACTATGGCTACACCTTC. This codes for CASRLSGSNYGYTF.

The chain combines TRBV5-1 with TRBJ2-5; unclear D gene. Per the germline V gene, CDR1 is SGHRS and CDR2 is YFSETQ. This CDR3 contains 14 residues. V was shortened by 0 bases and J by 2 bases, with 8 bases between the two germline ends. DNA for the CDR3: TGCGCCAGCAGCTTGGTATCTGTTCAAGAGACCCAGTACTTC. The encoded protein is CASSLVSVQETQYF.

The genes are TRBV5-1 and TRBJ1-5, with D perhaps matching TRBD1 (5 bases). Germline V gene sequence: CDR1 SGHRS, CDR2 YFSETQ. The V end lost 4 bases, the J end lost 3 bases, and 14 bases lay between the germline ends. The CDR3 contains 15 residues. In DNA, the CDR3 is TGCGCCAGCAGCCTTGACAGCCCTTACAATCAGCCCCAGCATTTT. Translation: CASSLDSPYNQPQHF.

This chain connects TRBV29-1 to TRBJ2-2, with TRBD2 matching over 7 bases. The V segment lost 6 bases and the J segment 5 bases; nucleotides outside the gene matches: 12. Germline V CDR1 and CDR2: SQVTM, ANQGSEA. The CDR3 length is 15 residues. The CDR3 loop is CSVGLRGGRTGELFF. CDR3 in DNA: TGCAGCGTGGGCCTTCGGGGAGGGCGAACCGGGGAGCTGTTTTTT.

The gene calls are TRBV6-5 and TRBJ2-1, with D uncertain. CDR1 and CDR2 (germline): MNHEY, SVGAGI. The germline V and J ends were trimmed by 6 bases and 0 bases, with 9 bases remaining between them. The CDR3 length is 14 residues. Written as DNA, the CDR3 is TGTGCCAGCAGGGCGGCCAGCTCCTACAATGAGCAGTTCTTC. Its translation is CASRAASSYNEQFF.

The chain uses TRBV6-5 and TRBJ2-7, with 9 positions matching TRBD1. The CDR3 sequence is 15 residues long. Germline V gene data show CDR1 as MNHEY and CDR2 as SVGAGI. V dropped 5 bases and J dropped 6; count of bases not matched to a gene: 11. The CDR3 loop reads CASSHGQGLRGEQYF. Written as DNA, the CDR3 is TGTGCCAGCAGTCACGGACAGGGGTTGCGAGGCGAGCAGTACTTC.

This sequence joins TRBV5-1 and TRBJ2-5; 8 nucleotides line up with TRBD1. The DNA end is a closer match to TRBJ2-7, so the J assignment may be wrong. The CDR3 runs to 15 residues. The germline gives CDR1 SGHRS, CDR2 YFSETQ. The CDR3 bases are TGCGCCAGCAGCGACGGGGACAGGAGCTCCTACGAGCAGTACTTC. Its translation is CASSDGDRSSYEQYF.

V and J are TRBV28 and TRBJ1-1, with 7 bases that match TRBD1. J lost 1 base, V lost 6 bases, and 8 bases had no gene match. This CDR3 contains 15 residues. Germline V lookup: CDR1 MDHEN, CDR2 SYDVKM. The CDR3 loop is CASRSTGAENTEAFF. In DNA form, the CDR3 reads TGTGCCAGCAGAAGTACAGGGGCGGAGAACACTGAAGCTTTCTTT.